This T cell receptor beta chain comes out of a study of blood T cell repertoires in COVID-19. As for the study in general: PBMCs, B-cell-depleted T cells, or T cells were the source of the cDNA or gDNA that made up the material.

Germline V gene data show CDR1 as SQVTM and CDR2 as ANQGSEA. The V and J ends lost 7 bases and 5 bases respectively, with 15 bases between them. The CDR3 runs 12 residues. As originally analysed: Nucleated cell number was recorded as an estimate derived from reference gene primer amplification. Measured with immunoSEQ multiplex PCR; TCRdb has only the in-frame clones, and not every one. D and trimming were read from the DNA, whereas the V and J calls and clone size are those reported in that table. The sample lists roughly 150,000 clones, roughly 88% seen once, with roughly 8.9% in the top ten. V and J are TRBV29-1 and TRBJ2-7; perhaps TRBD2 as D (6 bases). The origin of this receptor is a woman between 45 and 65 years old with acute or convalescent COVID-19. Sequencing was performed on peripheral blood. The CDR3 sequence: CSARGTVDEQYF. DNA of the CDR3: TGCAGCGCCCGCGGGACTGTTGACGAGCAGTACTTC.